One and the same sample provided the 5 T cell receptor beta chains below, sequenced in a study of PD-L1 blockade in urothelial cancer. The protocol was immunoSEQ multiplex PCR, while the TCRdb copy is restricted to in-frame clones and leaves out a portion. The data contain 35,000 to 50,000 clones, 81% of them seen just once; the ten biggest clones take up 2.5% to 3%. Sequencing was performed on PBMCs, taken around atezolizumab (anti-PD-L1) treatment. These TCRs come from a man between 65 and 79 years old with urothelial cancer.

V is TRBV7-2 and J is TRBJ2-1; 12 bases map to TRBD2. J gave up 7 bases and V 5 bases, and 6 bases lay outside the gene matches. Looked up from germline, CDR1 is SGHTA and CDR2 is FQGNSA. There are 15 residues in the CDR3. This CDR3 reads CASSRPSGRVNEQFF. The CDR3 DNA sequence: TGTGCCAGCAGCCGCCCTAGCGGGAGGGTGAATGAGCAGTTCTTC.

The rearrangement uses TRBV18 and TRBJ1-2, with a weak D call TRBD1 (5 bases). CDR1 and CDR2 (germline): KGHSH, LQKENI. The CDR3 length is 14 residues. Trimming took 3 bases from V and 4 from J, leaving 12 bases between them. The CDR3 bases are TGTGCCAGCTCACCCGTGGAGGGGAGCTATGGCTACACCTTC. Its translation: CASSPVEGSYGYTF.

This clone is a singleton in its sample. V gene TRBV5-6 combines with J gene TRBJ2-1; the D gene is possibly TRBD2 (6 bases). The length of the CDR3 is 14 residues. Germline V gives CDR1 SGHDT, CDR2 YYEEEE. With 0 bases removed from V and 8 bases from J, the gap between germline ends came to 12 bases. This chain's CDR3 is CASSLGRGRDEQFF. The CDR3, as DNA: TGTGCCAGCAGCTTGGGGCGGGGAAGGGATGAGCAGTTCTTC.

The rearrangement links TRBV20-1 to TRBJ1-2; 10 nucleotides align to TRBD1. CDR3 length: 11 amino acids. The germline gives CDR1 DFQATT, CDR2 SNEGSKA (reference sequence). The junction had 2 bases not matched to a gene; V was cut back by 3 bases and J by 10 bases. The CDR3 loop reads CSARTGGDYTF. As DNA, the CDR3 is TGCAGTGCTAGGACAGGGGGCGACTACACCTTC.

This chain uses TRBV5-1 with TRBJ1-1; 8 positions agree with TRBD1. Trimming took 4 bases from V and 6 from J; bases not matched to a gene: 5. This CDR3 is 13 amino acids long. CDR1 and CDR2 from the germline V gene are SGHRS and YFSETQ. CDR3 nucleotide sequence: TGCGCCAGCAGCGCGGACAGGGTGTCTGAAGCTTTCTTT. Translation: CASSADRVSEAFF.